This T cell receptor (beta chain) was recorded in a study of shared T cell receptors in the human thymus. The germline gives CDR1 SGHRS, CDR2 YFSETQ. V dropped 5 bases and J dropped 5; count of bases not matched to a gene: 7. The CDR3 has 14 amino acids. Assay: immunoSEQ multiplex PCR; the TCRdb copy retains only in-frame clones and omits some. The sample lists roughly 700,000 clones, roughly 90% occurring once. These data are also associated with another study on human thymus T cells.

The receptor comes from a boy in the first two years of life with a congenital heart defect. The chain couples TRBV5-1 to TRBJ1-1, with 9 bases lining up with TRBD1. The sequenced material came from thymocytes. CDR3 nucleotides: TGCGCCAGCAGTCCCACCGACAGGGGGACTGAAGCTTTCTTT. This encodes CASSPTDRGTEAFF.